A single T cell receptor (beta chain) is shown here with its context. Trimming left V 5 bases short and J 3 bases short, with 5 bases between. This CDR3 is built from 11 residues. From germline, CDR1 is MNHEY and CDR2 SVGAGI. This entry is derived from a study of T cell responses to AZD1222 COVID-19 vaccine. Here immunoSEQ multiplex PCR was the method, and the copy in TCRdb shows in-frame clones only, minus some. Of roughly 93,000 clones listed, roughly 85% are singletons. Here the sequenced sample was peripheral blood, taken on day 0 of AZD1222 vaccination. V usage is TRBV6-5 and J usage is TRBJ2-7; D is unresolved. The sequence came from an adult in good health. The CDR3 DNA is TGTGCCAGCAGTCAACTCTACGAGCAGTACTTC. This sequence encodes CASSQLYEQYF.